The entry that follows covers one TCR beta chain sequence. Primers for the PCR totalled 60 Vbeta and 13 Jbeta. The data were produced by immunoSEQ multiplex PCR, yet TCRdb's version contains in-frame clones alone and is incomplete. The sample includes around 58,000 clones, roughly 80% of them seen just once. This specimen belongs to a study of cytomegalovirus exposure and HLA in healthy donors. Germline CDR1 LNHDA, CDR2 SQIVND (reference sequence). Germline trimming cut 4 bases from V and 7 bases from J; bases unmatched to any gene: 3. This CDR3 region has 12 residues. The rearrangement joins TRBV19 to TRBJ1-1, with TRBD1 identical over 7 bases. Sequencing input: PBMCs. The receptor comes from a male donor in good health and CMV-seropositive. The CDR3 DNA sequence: TGTGCCAGTAGTAAGGGACAGTGTGAAGCTTTCTTT. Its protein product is CASSKGQCEAFF. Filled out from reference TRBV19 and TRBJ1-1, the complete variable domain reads DGGITQSPKYLFRKEGQNVTLSCEQNLNHDAMYWYRQDPGQGLRLIYYSQIVNDFQKGDIAEGYSVSREKKESFPLTVTSAQKNPTAFYLCASSKGQCEAFFGQGTRLTVV.